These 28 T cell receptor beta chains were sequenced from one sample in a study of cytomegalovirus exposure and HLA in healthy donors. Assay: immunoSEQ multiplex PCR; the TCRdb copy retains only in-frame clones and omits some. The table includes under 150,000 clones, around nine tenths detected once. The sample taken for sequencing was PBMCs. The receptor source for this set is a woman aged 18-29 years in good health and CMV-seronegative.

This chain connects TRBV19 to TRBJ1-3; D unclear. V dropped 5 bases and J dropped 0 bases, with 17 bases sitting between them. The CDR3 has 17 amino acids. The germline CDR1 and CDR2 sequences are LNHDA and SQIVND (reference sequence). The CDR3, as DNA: TGTGCCAGTAGTGACGAATTACGGAGAATCTCTGGAAACACCATATATTTT. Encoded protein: CASSDELRRISGNTIYF. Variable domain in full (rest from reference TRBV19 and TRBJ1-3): DGGITQSPKYLFRKEGQNVTLSCEQNLNHDAMYWYRQDPGQGLRLIYYSQIVNDFQKGDIAEGYSVSREKKESFPLTVTSAQKNPTAFYLCASSDELRRISGNTIYFGEGSWLTVV.

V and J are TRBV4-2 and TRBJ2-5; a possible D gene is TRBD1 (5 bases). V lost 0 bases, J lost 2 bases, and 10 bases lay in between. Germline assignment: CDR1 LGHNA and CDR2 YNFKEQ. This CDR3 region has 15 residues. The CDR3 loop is CASSQEQVPQETQYF. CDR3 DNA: TGTGCCAGCAGCCAAGAACAGGTGCCGCAAGAGACCCAGTACTTC.

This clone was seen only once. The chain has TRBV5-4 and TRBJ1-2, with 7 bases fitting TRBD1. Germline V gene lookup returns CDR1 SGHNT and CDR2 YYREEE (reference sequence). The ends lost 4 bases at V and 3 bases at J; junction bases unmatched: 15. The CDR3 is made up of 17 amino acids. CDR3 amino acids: CASSPAGQLPGDYGYTF. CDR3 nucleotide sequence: TGTGCCAGCAGCCCGGCGGGACAGCTGCCCGGGGACTATGGCTACACCTTC.

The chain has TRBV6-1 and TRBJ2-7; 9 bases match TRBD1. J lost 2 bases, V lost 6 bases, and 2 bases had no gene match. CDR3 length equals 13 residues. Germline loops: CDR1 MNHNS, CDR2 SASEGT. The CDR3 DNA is TGTGCCAGCAGGGACAGGGGAACCTACGAGCAGTACTTC. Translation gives CASRDRGTYEQYF.

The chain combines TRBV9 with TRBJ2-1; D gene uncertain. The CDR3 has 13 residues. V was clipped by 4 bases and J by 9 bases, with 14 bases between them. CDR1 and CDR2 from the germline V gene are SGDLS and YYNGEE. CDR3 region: CASSSRSLPEQFF. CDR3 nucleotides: TGTGCCAGCAGCTCCCGTAGCCTTCCTGAGCAGTTCTTC.

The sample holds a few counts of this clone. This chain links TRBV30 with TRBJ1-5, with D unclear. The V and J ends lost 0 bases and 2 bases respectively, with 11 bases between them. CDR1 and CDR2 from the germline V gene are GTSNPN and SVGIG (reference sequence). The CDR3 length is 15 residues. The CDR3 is CAWSVSGSGNQPQHF. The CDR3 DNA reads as TGTGCCTGGAGTGTTTCCGGGTCTGGCAATCAGCCCCAGCATTTT.

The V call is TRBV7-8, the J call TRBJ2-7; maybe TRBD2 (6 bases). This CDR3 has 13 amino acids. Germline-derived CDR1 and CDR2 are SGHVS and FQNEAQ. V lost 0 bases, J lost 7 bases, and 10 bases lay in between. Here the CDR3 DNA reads TGTGCCAGCAGCTTAGCTTGGGGGAGGGAGCAGTACTTC. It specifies CASSLAWGREQYF.

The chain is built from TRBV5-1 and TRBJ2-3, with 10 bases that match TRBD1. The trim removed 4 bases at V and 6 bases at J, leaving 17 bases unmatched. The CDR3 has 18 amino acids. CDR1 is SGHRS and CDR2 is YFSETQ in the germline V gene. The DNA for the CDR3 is TGCGCCAGCAGCGGCAGCGGCACTTTGGGACAGGGGAGGGATACGCAGTATTTT. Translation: CASSGSGTLGQGRDTQYF.

The DNA for the CDR3 is TGTGCCAGCATGGGGCAGCCTAATTCACCCCTCCACTTT. Protein sequence: CASMGQPNSPLHF. V gene TRBV2 combines with J gene TRBJ1-6; possibly TRBD1 for D (5 bases). This CDR3 has 13 residues. V lost 7 bases, J lost 6 bases, and 10 bases lay in between. Germline V gives CDR1 SNHLY, CDR2 FYNNEI.

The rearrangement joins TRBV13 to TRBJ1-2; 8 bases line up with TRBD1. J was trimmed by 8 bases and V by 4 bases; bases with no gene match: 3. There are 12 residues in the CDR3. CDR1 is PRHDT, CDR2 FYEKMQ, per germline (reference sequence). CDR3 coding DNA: TGTGCCAGCAGCTCTACAGGGGGGGGCTACACCTTC. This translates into CASSSTGGGYTF.

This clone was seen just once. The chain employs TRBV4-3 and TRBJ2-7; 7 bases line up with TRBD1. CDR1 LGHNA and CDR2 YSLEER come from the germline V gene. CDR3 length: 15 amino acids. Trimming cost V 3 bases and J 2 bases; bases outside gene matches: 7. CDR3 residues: CASSQDETGTYEQYF. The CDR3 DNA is TGCGCCAGCAGCCAGGATGAGACAGGGACCTACGAGCAGTACTTC.

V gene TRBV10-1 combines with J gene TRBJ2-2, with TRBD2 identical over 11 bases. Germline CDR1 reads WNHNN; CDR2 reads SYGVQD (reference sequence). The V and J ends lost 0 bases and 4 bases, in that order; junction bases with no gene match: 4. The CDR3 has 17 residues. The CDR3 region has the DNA TGCGCCAGCAGTGAGTCGCTAGCGGGGGGCATCACCGGGGAGCTGTTTTTT. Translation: CASSESLAGGITGELFF.

DNA of the CDR3: TGCGCCAGCAGCCTCCCCGGACAGGGTTGGGGCTACACCTTC. Residues: CASSLPGQGWGYTF. V gene TRBV5-1 combines with J gene TRBJ1-2; 8 bases match TRBD1. V dropped 4 bases and J dropped 8; count of bases not matched to a gene: 10. The length of the CDR3 is 14 residues. Germline CDR1 reads SGHRS; CDR2 reads YFSETQ.

CDR3 residues: CASSTPGLAGYEQYF. The DNA for the CDR3 is TGTGCCAGCAGTACACCGGGACTAGCGGGCTACGAGCAGTACTTC. This rearrangement joins TRBV6-1 to TRBJ2-7; TRBD2 matches at 12 bases. The germline V gene encodes CDR1 MNHNS and CDR2 SASEGT. With V trimmed by 5 bases and J by 3 bases, 5 bases remained unmatched. The CDR3 sequence is 15 residues long.

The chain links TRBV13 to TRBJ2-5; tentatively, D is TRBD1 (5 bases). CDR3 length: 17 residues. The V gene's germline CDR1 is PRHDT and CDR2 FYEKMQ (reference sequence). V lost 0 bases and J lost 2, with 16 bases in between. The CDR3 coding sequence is TGTGCCAGCAGCTTAGGGATGTCAGGGAAGGCGCAAGAGACCCAGTACTTC. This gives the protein CASSLGMSGKAQETQYF.

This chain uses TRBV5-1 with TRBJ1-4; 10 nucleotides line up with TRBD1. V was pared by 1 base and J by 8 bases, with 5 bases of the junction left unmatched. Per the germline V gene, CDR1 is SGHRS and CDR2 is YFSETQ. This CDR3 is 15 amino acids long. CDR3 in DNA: TGCGCCAGCAGCTTGCTGGGACAGGGGCGGGAAAAACTGTTTTTT. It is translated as CASSLLGQGREKLFF. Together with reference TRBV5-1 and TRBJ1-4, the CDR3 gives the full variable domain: KAGVTQTPRYLIKTRGQQVTLSCSPISGHRSVSWYQQTPGQGLQFLFEYFSETQRNKGNFPGRFSGRQFSNSRSEMNVSTLELGDSALYLCASSLLGQGREKLFFGSGTQLSVL.

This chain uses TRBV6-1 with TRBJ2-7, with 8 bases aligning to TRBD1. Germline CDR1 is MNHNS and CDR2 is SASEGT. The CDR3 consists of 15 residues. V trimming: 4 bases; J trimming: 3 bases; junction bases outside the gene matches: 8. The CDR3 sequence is CASSGRTGTNYEQYF. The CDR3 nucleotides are TGTGCCAGCAGTGGAAGGACAGGGACCAACTACGAGCAGTACTTC.

The CDR3 sequence: CASTEGDLGGYTF. CDR3 bases: TGTGCCAGCACGGAGGGAGATTTAGGTGGCTACACCTTC. The gene calls are TRBV5-4 and TRBJ1-2; D gene ambiguous. The CDR3 covers 13 residues. CDR1 is SGHNT, CDR2 YYREEE, per germline (reference sequence). Deletions cut 6 bases from V and 7 bases from J, with 16 bases between.

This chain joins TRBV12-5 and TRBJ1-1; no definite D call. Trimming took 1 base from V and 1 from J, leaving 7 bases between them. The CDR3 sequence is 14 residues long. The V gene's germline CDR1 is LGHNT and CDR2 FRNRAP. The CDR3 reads CASGLAQKNTEAFF. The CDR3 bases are TGTGCTAGTGGTTTGGCTCAGAAGAACACTGAAGCTTTCTTT.

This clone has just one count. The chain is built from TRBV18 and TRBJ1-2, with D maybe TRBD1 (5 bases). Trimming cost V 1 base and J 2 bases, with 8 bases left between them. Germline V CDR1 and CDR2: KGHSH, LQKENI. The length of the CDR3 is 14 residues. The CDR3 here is CASSPQDTNYGYTF. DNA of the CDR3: TGTGCCAGCTCACCACAGGACACCAACTATGGCTACACCTTC.

In nucleotides, the CDR3 is TGCGCCAGCAGGGGAGTGAACACTGAAGCTTTCTTT. Protein sequence: CASRGVNTEAFF. The chain employs TRBV10-2 and TRBJ1-1, with unresolved D. The CDR3 runs 12 residues. Trimming removed 6 bases at V and 0 bases at J, with 5 bases between. Germline V CDR1 and CDR2: WSHSY, SAAADI.

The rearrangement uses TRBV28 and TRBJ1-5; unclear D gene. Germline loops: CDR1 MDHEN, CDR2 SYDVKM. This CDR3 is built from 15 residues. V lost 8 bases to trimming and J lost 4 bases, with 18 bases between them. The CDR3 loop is CASLLGRGKNQPQHF. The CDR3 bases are TGTGCCAGCCTCTTAGGGCGGGGTAAAAATCAGCCCCAGCATTTT.

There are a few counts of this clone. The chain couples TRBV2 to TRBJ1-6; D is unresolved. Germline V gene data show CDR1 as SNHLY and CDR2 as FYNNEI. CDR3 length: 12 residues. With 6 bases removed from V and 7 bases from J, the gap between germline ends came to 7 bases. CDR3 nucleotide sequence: TGTGCCAGCAGCTTGAGAAATTCACCCCTCCACTTT. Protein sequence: CASSLRNSPLHF.

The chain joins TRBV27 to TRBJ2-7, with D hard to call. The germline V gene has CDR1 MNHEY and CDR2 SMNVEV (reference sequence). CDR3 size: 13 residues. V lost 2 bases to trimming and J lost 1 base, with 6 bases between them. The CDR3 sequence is CASSLMASYEQYF. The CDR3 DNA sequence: TGTGCCAGCAGTTTAATGGCTTCCTACGAGCAGTACTTC.

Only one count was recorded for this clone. In DNA, the CDR3 is TGTGCCAGCAGTGGGCGGGCGATGAACACTGAAGCTTTCTTT. Residues: CASSGRAMNTEAFF. The J gene is TRBJ1-1, the V gene TRBV6-1; D not certain. This CDR3 contains 14 residues. V was trimmed by 4 bases and J by 0 bases, leaving 9 bases between them. CDR1 and CDR2 from the germline V gene are MNHNS and SASEGT.

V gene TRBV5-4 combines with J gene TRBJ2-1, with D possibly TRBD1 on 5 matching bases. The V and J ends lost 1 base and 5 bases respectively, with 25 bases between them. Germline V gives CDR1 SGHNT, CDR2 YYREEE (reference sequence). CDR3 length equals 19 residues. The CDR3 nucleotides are TGTGCCAGCAGCTTGTCCCCGGTGGGAAGGGGTTTCGAGGACAATGAGCAGTTCTTC. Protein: CASSLSPVGRGFEDNEQFF.

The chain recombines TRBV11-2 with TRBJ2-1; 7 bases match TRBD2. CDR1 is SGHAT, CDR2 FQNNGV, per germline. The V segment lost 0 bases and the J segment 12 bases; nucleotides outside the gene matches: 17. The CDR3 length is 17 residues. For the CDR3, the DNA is TGTGCCAGCAGCTTAGATCGCGGGACTATAAGGCCCAATTCGCAGTTCTTC. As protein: CASSLDRGTIRPNSQFF.

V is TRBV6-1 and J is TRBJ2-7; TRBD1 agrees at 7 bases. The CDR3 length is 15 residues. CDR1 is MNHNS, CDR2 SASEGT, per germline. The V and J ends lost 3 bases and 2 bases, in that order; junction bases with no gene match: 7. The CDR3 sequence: CASSEVPGQTYEQYF. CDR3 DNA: TGTGCCAGCAGTGAGGTCCCGGGACAGACCTACGAGCAGTACTTC.